This TCR beta chain stems from a study of blood T cell repertoires in COVID-19. On the study more broadly: Whether acute or convalescent, the COVID-19 samples came from the United States, Italy and Spain.

As handled by the study authors: Reference gene primer amplification gave nucleated cell count estimates. The data were produced by immunoSEQ multiplex PCR, yet TCRdb's version contains in-frame clones alone and is incomplete. V and J calls plus clone size are reproduced from that table; the DNA served to infer D and trimming. The sample has about 68,000 clones, around four fifths seen once; the top ten hold 8.5% to 10%. Germline V gives CDR1 GTSNPN, CDR2 SVGIG (reference sequence). V was pared by 2 bases and J by 13 bases, with 14 bases between. The length of the CDR3 is 11 residues. The receptor's source is a woman between 45 and 65 years old with acute or convalescent COVID-19. Sequencing was performed on peripheral blood. The V gene is TRBV30, the J gene TRBJ1-2; TRBD1 might be the D (5 bases). For the CDR3, the DNA is TGTGCCTGGAGTTTAACAGGACCGGGCACCTTC. It translates to CAWSLTGPGTF.